This TCR beta chain is drawn from a study of T cell clusters in autoimmune cytopenias. TRB was amplified from 250 ng of peripheral blood genomic DNA per sample. CDR1 MNHEY and CDR2 SVGEGT come from the germline V gene. The CDR3 covers 15 residues. TRB rearrangements were amplified by touch-down multiplex PCR with mixed TRB-A/B primers. TCRdb reprocessed the multiplex PCR reads and keeps a single row for each CDR3 protein, giving no DNA. This table lists 10,000 to 15,000 distinct CDR3 sequences. The same specimen was also included in a second study, on T cell repertoires in aging, cancer and after chemotherapy. From that paper: Donor ages fell into six groups from 30 or younger up to 70 or older. Age-matched healthy donors had significantly more diverse, less clonal blood TCR repertoires than untreated cancer patients. In healthy donors, age-related TCR diversity loss mainly reflected lost richness. Rebound thymic output was suggested by rising median generation probability during chemotherapy in each cancer cohort.

The gene calls are TRBV6-2 or TRBV6-3 and TRBJ1-6. This receptor was identified in a human donor in good health. The sequenced sample consisted of peripheral blood. CDR3 region: CASSYLGRLDSPLHF.